The rows below give T cell receptor beta chains drawn from one sample of a study of control samples from healthy donors and cancer patients. This table comes from immunoSEQ multiplex PCR, and its TCRdb copy is limited to in-frame clones, with some not included. The repertoire has some 100,000 clones, around 88% of them found once; the top ten carry 14%. The source material was blood. All receptors derive from a man aged 25 to 45 in good health. CDR3s include the opening cysteine and the closing phenylalanine or tryptophan. D genes are given only for firm matches. A clone size is listed for some rows: how often the clone was seen (once, few, many), or a class if it is expanded.

V: TRBV9
size: .
length: 16
D: TRBD1
J: TRBJ2-3
DNA: TGTGCCAGCAGCGTAGTGGGACAGGGGCGAGCAGATACGCAGTATTTT
CDR3: CASSVVGQGRADTQYF

V: TRBV5-5
size: .
length: 12
D: .
J: TRBJ2-1
DNA: TGTGCCAGCAGCTGGACCGGTAATGAGCAGTTCTTC
CDR3: CASSWTGNEQFF

V: TRBV19
size: .
length: 16
D: .
J: TRBJ1-3
DNA: TGTGCCAGTAGTATTTATGGCAGTTCCTCTGGAAACACCATATATTTT
CDR3: CASSIYGSSSGNTIYF

V: TRBV4-1
size: .
length: 17
D: TRBD1
J: TRBJ2-2
DNA: TGCGCCAGCAGCCAGCCCAGGGACAGGGGGCTTGTCGGGGAGCTGTTTTTT
CDR3: CASSQPRDRGLVGELFF

V: TRBV6-4
size: .
length: 15
D: TRBD1
J: TRBJ1-5
DNA: TGTGCCAGCGGGGGGACAGGGGGCGAGGGGCAGCCCCAGCATTTT
CDR3: CASGGTGGEGQPQHF

V: TRBV9
size: .
length: 15
D: .
J: TRBJ1-4
DNA: TGTGCCAGCAACGCCCTCGGAGGGCATAATGAAAAACTGTTTTTT
CDR3: CASNALGGHNEKLFF

V: TRBV19
size: .
length: 15
D: .
J: TRBJ2-5
DNA: TGTGCCAGTAGCAATAAGCGGACTCCCCTGGAGACCCAGTACTTC
CDR3: CASSNKRTPLETQYF

V: TRBV5-5
size: .
length: 15
D: .
J: TRBJ2-7
DNA: TGTGCCAGCAGCTTGGTCTACCGGGGATCCTACGAGCAGTACTTC
CDR3: CASSLVYRGSYEQYF

V: TRBV7-2
size: .
length: 14
D: .
J: TRBJ2-7
DNA: TGTGCCAGCAGTTCTAACAGGGTTTCCTACGAGCAGTACTTC
CDR3: CASSSNRVSYEQYF

V: TRBV18
size: .
length: 14
D: .
J: TRBJ2-7
DNA: TGTGCCAGCTCGAACCGGGGCCTTGACTACGAGCAGTACTTC
CDR3: CASSNRGLDYEQYF

V: TRBV12-1
size: .
length: 15
D: .
J: TRBJ2-7
DNA: TGTGCCAGCAGCCCACCCCGGGACAGCCCCTACGAGCAGTACTTC
CDR3: CASSPPRDSPYEQYF

V: TRBV6-6
size: .
length: 15
D: .
J: TRBJ1-3
DNA: TGTGCCAGCACCCTCGGACAGAGCTCTGGAAACACCATATATTTT
CDR3: CASTLGQSSGNTIYF

V: TRBV7-2
size: .
length: 12
D: .
J: TRBJ2-1
DNA: TGTGCCAGCAGCTTAGTCAGGACAGAGCAGTTCTTC
CDR3: CASSLVRTEQFF

V: TRBV10-3
size: .
length: 14
D: .
J: TRBJ1-2
DNA: TGTGCCATCAGTGTTGGCCTCTCTAACTATGGCTACACCTTC
CDR3: CAISVGLSNYGYTF

V: TRBV12-3/TRBV12-4
size: .
length: 13
D: TRBD2
J: TRBJ2-1
DNA: TGTGCCAGCGCGGGAGGGGTGATTAATGAGCAGTTCTTC
CDR3: CASAGGVINEQFF

V: TRBV13
size: .
length: 18
D: TRBD2
J: TRBJ2-4
DNA: TGTGCCAGCAGCTTAGGTTGGCTAGCGGGAGAGTACAAAAACATTCAGTACTTC
CDR3: CASSLGWLAGEYKNIQYF

V: TRBV4-1
size: few
length: 16
D: TRBD2
J: TRBJ2-5
DNA: TGCGCCAGCAGCCAAGGTTGGGGCGGGAGATCAGAGACCCAGTACTTC
CDR3: CASSQGWGGRSETQYF

V: TRBV28
size: .
length: 18
D: TRBD2
J: TRBJ2-1
DNA: TGTGCCAGCAGTTTGACCGGGACTAGCGGGGCTCTGTCGGGGGAGCAGTTCTTC
CDR3: CASSLTGTSGALSGEQFF

V: TRBV30
size: once
length: 11
D: .
J: TRBJ2-2
DNA: TGTGCCTGGAGCGAACCCGGGGAGCTGTTTTTT
CDR3: CAWSEPGELFF

V: TRBV5-4
size: .
length: 14
D: .
J: TRBJ1-3
DNA: TGTGCCAGCAGCCCGGACACCTCTGGAAACACCATATATTTT
CDR3: CASSPDTSGNTIYF

V: TRBV29-1
size: .
length: 13
D: .
J: TRBJ1-1
DNA: TGCAGCGCCTTGCTGCCAGTGAACACTGAAGCTTTCTTT
CDR3: CSALLPVNTEAFF

V: TRBV5-4
size: .
length: 17
D: TRBD2
J: TRBJ2-5
DNA: TGTGCCAGCAGCTTGGTAGGGGCGGGGGTGTACCAAGAGACCCAGTACTTC
CDR3: CASSLVGAGVYQETQYF

V: TRBV27
size: once
length: 15
D: TRBD2
J: TRBJ2-2
DNA: TGTGCCAGCAGTTTCAGCGGGAGTTTCACCGGGGAGCTGTTTTTT
CDR3: CASSFSGSFTGELFF

V: TRBV5-5
size: .
length: 15
D: .
J: TRBJ2-1
DNA: TGTGCCAGCATCGTGGGAGCTGGATCCTACAATGAGCAGTTCTTC
CDR3: CASIVGAGSYNEQFF

V: TRBV18
size: .
length: 15
D: .
J: TRBJ2-7
DNA: TGTGCCAGCTCACTGATGGATATAGCGGAAGTCGAGCAGTACTTC
CDR3: CASSLMDIAEVEQYF

V: TRBV16
size: .
length: 15
D: .
J: TRBJ2-7
DNA: TGTGCCAGCAGCGCCCCAGCACTAACGTCCTACGAGCAGTACTTC
CDR3: CASSAPALTSYEQYF

V: TRBV7-8
size: .
length: 14
D: .
J: TRBJ1-2
DNA: TGTGCCAGCAGCCCGACGACGGGTAACTATGGCTACACCTTC
CDR3: CASSPTTGNYGYTF

V: TRBV27
size: many
length: 16
D: .
J: TRBJ2-7
DNA: TGTGCCAGCAGCCAAGAACGACGGGACTGGGGCTACGAGCAGTACTTC
CDR3: CASSQERRDWGYEQYF

V: TRBV12-3/TRBV12-4
size: .
length: 12
D: .
J: TRBJ1-2
DNA: TGTGCCAGCAGCGGACAAGTCTATGGCTACACCTTC
CDR3: CASSGQVYGYTF

V: TRBV5-6
size: .
length: 16
D: TRBD2
J: TRBJ2-3
DNA: TGTGCCAGCAGTAAAGGACTAGCGGGAGTGGGAGATACGCAGTATTTT
CDR3: CASSKGLAGVGDTQYF

V: TRBV30
size: .
length: 13
D: TRBD2
J: TRBJ2-5
DNA: TGTGCCTGGAGTTGGACTAGTCGGGAGACCCAGTACTTC
CDR3: CAWSWTSRETQYF

V: TRBV19
size: .
length: 17
D: TRBD1
J: TRBJ1-1
DNA: TGTGCCAGTAGTATAGGGGGGAGGGACAGGGGAAACACTGAAGCTTTCTTT
CDR3: CASSIGGRDRGNTEAFF

V: TRBV5-6
size: .
length: 16
D: .
J: TRBJ1-2
DNA: TGTGCCAGCAGCTTGGTAACGGGGGAGATGGGCTATGGCTACACCTTC
CDR3: CASSLVTGEMGYGYTF

V: TRBV7-2
size: .
length: 17
D: .
J: TRBJ2-1
DNA: TGTGCCAGCAGCTTAGTCCTCAGGATCCCCTCCTACAATGAGCAGTTCTTC
CDR3: CASSLVLRIPSYNEQFF

V: TRBV12-3/TRBV12-4
size: .
length: 13
D: TRBD2
J: TRBJ2-3
DNA: TGTGCCAGCAGAGCGGGAGCCACAGATACGCAGTATTTT
CDR3: CASRAGATDTQYF

V: TRBV19
size: .
length: 13
D: .
J: TRBJ2-5
DNA: TGTGCCAGTAGTGAACAGAGGCGGGAGACCCAGTACTTC
CDR3: CASSEQRRETQYF

V: TRBV6-6
size: .
length: 13
D: .
J: TRBJ1-5
DNA: TGTGCCAGCAGAGGCATTAATAATCAGCCCCAGCATTTT
CDR3: CASRGINNQPQHF

V: TRBV30
size: .
length: 11
D: .
J: TRBJ2-3
DNA: TGTGCCTGGAGTGTACCAGATACGCAGTATTTT
CDR3: CAWSVPDTQYF

V: TRBV6-5
size: .
length: 15
D: TRBD1
J: TRBJ2-6
DNA: TGTGCCACCGGACAGGGAGGCAGTGGGGCCAACGTCCTGACTTTC
CDR3: CATGQGGSGANVLTF

V: TRBV5-6
size: .
length: 16
D: TRBD1
J: TRBJ2-5
DNA: TGTGCCAGCAGCTTGGCCGGGGCAGGGGGCATAGAGACCCAGTACTTC
CDR3: CASSLAGAGGIETQYF

V: TRBV19
size: once
length: 15
D: TRBD2
J: TRBJ2-3
DNA: TGTGCCAGTAGTATTGGAGCGGGGAGCACAGATACGCAGTATTTT
CDR3: CASSIGAGSTDTQYF

V: TRBV30
size: .
length: 17
D: .
J: TRBJ1-5
DNA: TGTGCCTGGAGTTCCTCACGGACAGCTAATAGCAATCAGCCCCAGCATTTT
CDR3: CAWSSSRTANSNQPQHF

V: TRBV15
size: .
length: 14
D: TRBD2
J: TRBJ2-7
DNA: TGTGCCACCAGCAGAGTTAAAGCGGGAGGGGAGCAGTACTTC
CDR3: CATSRVKAGGEQYF

V: TRBV6-5
size: .
length: 14
D: TRBD1
J: TRBJ2-7
DNA: TGTGCCAGCAGTTTCGGACAGGGAACCTACGAGCAGTACTTC
CDR3: CASSFGQGTYEQYF

V: TRBV28
size: .
length: 15
D: .
J: TRBJ1-2
DNA: TGTGCCAGCTCGAGTGGTGGGGGCACCACCTATGGCTACACCTTC
CDR3: CASSSGGGTTYGYTF

V: TRBV27
size: .
length: 16
D: TRBD2
J: TRBJ2-5
DNA: TGTGCCAGCAGTTTTTGGGCTAGCGGGAGTTTGGAGACCCAGTACTTC
CDR3: CASSFWASGSLETQYF

V: TRBV5-4
size: .
length: 14
D: .
J: TRBJ2-5
DNA: TGTGCCAGCAGCTTGTCGGGGGGCTCAGAGACCCAGTACTTC
CDR3: CASSLSGGSETQYF